The text below deals with one T cell receptor (beta chain). Sequencing was performed with immunoSEQ multiplex PCR; in TCRdb, only in-frame clones are kept and a portion is missing. Seen here are 190,000 or so clones, just under 90% observed once, and the top ten hold 1.2%. This sample was included in a study of blood T cell repertoires in COVID-19. Living in about two dozen US areas, the participants were between roughly 18 and 90 years of age. Recovery among Cohort 3 donors was established by two negative PCRs, clearance, or symptom resolution. The clonotype comes from a man younger than 40 who had recovered from COVID-19. Sequenced input: PBMCs or T cells enriched from blood (not recorded which).

The CDR3 DNA reads TGTGCCAGCAGCGGGGGACTAGCCTCCGAGCAGTACTTC. Amino acid sequence: CASSGGLASEQYF. The V call is TRBV3-1 (or the pseudogene TRBV3-2), the J call TRBJ2-7, with TRBD2 matching 9 bases. V was pared by 5 bases and J by 6 bases, with 5 bases of the junction left unmatched. This CDR3 is 13 amino acids long. The germline CDR1 and CDR2 sequences are LGHDT and YNNKEL (reference sequence).